This TCR beta chain was sequenced in a study of glioma-infiltrating T cells. General observations from the study: Non-neoplastic patients had below-expected tissue-blood divergence, while all gliomas exceeded expectation. Tissue and blood shared very few CDR3 sequences.

The germline gives CDR1 LGHDT, CDR2 YNNKEL (reference sequence). V lost 1 base to trimming and J lost 2 bases, with 8 bases between them. The CDR3 is made up of 15 amino acids. Comments on this clonotype: Its specificity is not known.

The iRepertoire nested amplicon-rescue multiplex PCR amplified TCR alpha and beta CDR3s from RNA. For one-step reverse transcription and amplification, roughly 95-400 ng of tissue mRNA or PBMC total RNA was used. Using its own MiXCR run on the multiplex PCR reads, TCRdb lists one record per CDR3 protein. Of around 170,000 distinct CDR3 sequences listed, more than 35% are singletons. The sequence was collected from a human donor with low-grade glioma or glioblastoma, undergoing nonglioma brain surgery, or in good health (not recorded which). Sequencing was carried out using glioma tissue, nonneoplastic brain tissue, or PBMCs (not recorded which). The chain uses TRBV3-1 and TRBJ2-2; D is ambiguous. The CDR3 sequence is CASSQGNVNTGELFF. The CDR3 coding sequence is TGTGCCAGCAGCCAAGGCAATGTAAACACCGGGGAGCTGTTTTTT.